Presented here are 21 T cell receptor beta chains from one specimen sequenced in a study of T cells after yellow fever vaccination. TCRdb ran MiXCR on the 5' RACE reads and lists one entry per CDR3 protein. Of 450,000 to 600,000 distinct CDR3 sequences in the sample, about 14% are singletons; the top ten hold over 13%. The sample was PBMCs, taken on the day of the yellow fever booster vaccination. The source of these receptors is a man in his thirties or forties who received the YFV17D yellow fever vaccine.

This clonotype was seen a handful of times. V and J are TRBV4-3 and TRBJ2-7; 9 bases align to TRBD1. This CDR3 has 15 amino acids. Germline V gene data show CDR1 as LGHNA and CDR2 as YSLEER. The J segment lost 5 bases and the V segment lost 1 base, leaving 6 bases of the junction unmatched. The CDR3 nucleotides read TGCGCCAGCAGCCAAGGCTCGGGACAGGGCCACGAGCAGTACTTC. It translates to CASSQGSGQGHEQYF.

This clonotype was recorded a few times. The chain joins TRBV24-1 to TRBJ2-7, with 8 bases that match TRBD2. Per germline, CDR1 KGHDR and CDR2 SFDVKD. This CDR3 is built from 15 residues. J gave up 6 bases and V 4 bases, and 10 bases lay outside the gene matches. CDR3 sequence reads: CATSDTTGTSGEQYF. For the CDR3, the DNA is TGTGCCACCAGTGACACGACCGGGACTAGTGGCGAGCAGTACTTC.

The sample holds many counts of this clonotype. This chain links TRBV6-5 with TRBJ2-7, with D perhaps TRBD1 or TRBD2 (5 bases each). The CDR3 is 15 amino acids. The germline CDR1 and CDR2 sequences are MNHEY and SVGAGI. V lost 4 bases, J lost 3 bases, and 16 bases lay in between. CDR3 coding DNA: TGTGCCAGCAGTTCCGCCGACGCGAGGGGCTACGAGCAGTACTTC. This translates into CASSSADARGYEQYF.

In its sample, this clonotype was seen a few times. This sequence joins TRBV24-1 and TRBJ2-4; D might be TRBD1 or TRBD2, each matching 5 bases. V was pared by 8 bases and J by 1 base, with 23 bases between. Germline V gives CDR1 KGHDR, CDR2 SFDVKD. The CDR3 covers 18 residues. In nucleotides, the CDR3 is TGTGCCACCACTGAGGGGCTAGGAGGTCGATCGGCCAAAAACATTCAGTACTTC. Amino acid sequence: CATTEGLGGRSAKNIQYF.

This clonotype was counted between two and nine times. The V and J genes are TRBV2 and TRBJ2-1; D is possibly TRBD2 (6 bases). This CDR3 contains 11 residues. V dropped 10 bases and J dropped 7 bases, with 11 bases sitting between them. The V gene's germline CDR1 is SNHLY and CDR2 FYNNEI. Written as DNA, the CDR3 is TGTGCCATCACCCGGGGGAATGAGCAGTTCTTC. It encodes CAITRGNEQFF. The full variable domain, its missing parts supplied by reference TRBV2 and TRBJ2-1, is EPEVTQTPSHQVTQMGQEVILRCVPISNHLYFYWYRQILGQKVEFLVSFYNNEISEKSEIFDDQFSVERPDGSNFTLKIRSTKLEDSAMYFCAITRGNEQFFGPGTRLTVL.

This clonotype was found a few times. J is TRBJ2-7 and V is TRBV5-1; perhaps TRBD2 as D (7 bases). V lost 4 bases and J 0 bases, leaving 17 bases between the germline ends. Germline V gene sequence: CDR1 SGHRS, CDR2 YFSETQ. The CDR3 loop spans 16 amino acids. The CDR3 protein is CASSPGGGSFSYEQYF. The DNA for the CDR3 is TGCGCCAGCAGCCCGGGGGGCGGGAGTTTCTCCTACGAGCAGTACTTC.

The chain joins TRBV29-1 to TRBJ2-5; TRBD1 agrees at 7 bases. V shed 3 bases and J 5 bases; nucleotides not matched to a gene: 3. CDR3 length: 12 residues. The V gene's germline CDR1 is SQVTM and CDR2 ANQGSEA. CDR3 in amino acids: CSVDTGAETQYF. Written as DNA, the CDR3 is TGCAGCGTTGACACAGGGGCCGAGACCCAGTACTTC.

This sequence joins TRBV28 and TRBJ1-2; a possible D gene is TRBD1 (5 bases). Deletions cut 3 bases from V and 4 bases from J, with 9 bases between. This CDR3 has 13 residues. Germline CDR1 reads MDHEN; CDR2 reads SYDVKM. For the CDR3, the DNA is TGTGCCAGCAGTTTTCGGGGCTCCTATGGCTACACCTTC. It specifies CASSFRGSYGYTF.

This clonotype occurred a few times. The chain uses TRBV7-9 and TRBJ2-7; 9 positions match TRBD1. The length of the CDR3 is 14 residues. CDR1 and CDR2 from the germline V gene are SEHNR and FQNEAQ (reference sequence). V trimming: 8 bases; J trimming: 6 bases; junction bases outside the gene matches: 11. CDR3 bases: TGTGCCAGCGGAGTACAGGGGGCGTTGGGCGAGCAGTACTTC. Protein sequence: CASGVQGALGEQYF.

This clonotype has a handful of counts. The V gene is TRBV6-1, the J gene TRBJ2-2; possibly TRBD2 for D (6 bases). Trimming left V 9 bases short and J 4 bases short, with 15 bases between. CDR1 and CDR2 from the germline V gene are MNHNS and SASEGT. This CDR3 is 14 amino acids long. This CDR3 reads CASRWGVGTGELFF. The CDR3, as DNA: TGTGCCAGTCGATGGGGGGTGGGCACCGGGGAGCTGTTTTTT.

Only a few counts were recorded for this clonotype. The J gene is TRBJ2-5, the V gene TRBV7-6; 9 bases line up with TRBD1. Germline V gives CDR1 SGHVS, CDR2 FNYEAQ. Losses at the gene ends were 6 bases for V and 7 bases for J; bases not matched to a gene: 12. The CDR3 length is 15 residues. Here the CDR3 reads CASSSVQGALGTQYF. The CDR3 nucleotides read TGTGCCAGCAGTTCAGTACAGGGGGCTCTGGGGACCCAGTACTTC.

This clonotype was counted a few times. V and J are TRBV10-3 and TRBJ2-3, with D tentatively TRBD2 (5 bases). Trimming pared 6 bases from V and 6 bases from J, leaving 13 bases between. From germline, CDR1 is ENHRY and CDR2 SYGVKD. The CDR3 runs to 13 residues. The CDR3 sequence: CAISAGAADTQYF. Written as DNA, the CDR3 is TGTGCCATCAGCGCGGGTGCGGCGGATACGCAGTATTTT.

The V and J genes are TRBV5-6 and TRBJ1-1; 10 positions match TRBD1. Trimming removed 4 bases from V and 10 bases from J; junction bases left unmatched: 7. The CDR3 contains 13 residues. Germline-derived CDR1 and CDR2 are SGHDT and YYEEEE. CDR3 coding DNA: TGTGCCAGCAGCACCCGAGGGACAGGGGTAGCTTTCTTT. Translating gives CASSTRGTGVAFF.

This clonotype showed up just a few times. The junction shows a germline mismatch at one end, possibly a read error. V is TRBV20-1 and J is TRBJ2-7; maybe TRBD2 (5 bases). The CDR3 length is 13 residues. In germline, CDR1 is DFQATT, CDR2 SNEGSKA (reference sequence). The CDR3 protein is CSAMTSGSSEQYF. The CDR3 DNA reads as TGCAGTGCTATGACGAGCGGTTCCTCCGAGCAGTACTTC.

There are a few counts of this clonotype. The chain joins TRBV20-1 to TRBJ2-2; 7 bases map to TRBD1. CDR3 length: 14 residues. CDR1 DFQATT and CDR2 SNEGSKA come from the germline V gene (reference sequence). Losses at the gene ends were 5 bases for V and 4 bases for J; bases not matched to a gene: 7. The CDR3 nucleotides read TGCAGTGCTCCACGGACAGGCGGCACCGGGGAGCTGTTTTTT. It yields the protein CSAPRTGGTGELFF.

In its sample, this clonotype was seen a few times. The chain combines TRBV20-1 with TRBJ2-1; 8 nucleotides align to TRBD2. V dropped 4 bases and J dropped 8; count of bases not matched to a gene: 10. The germline gives CDR1 DFQATT, CDR2 SNEGSKA (reference sequence). The CDR3 loop spans 14 amino acids. The CDR3 nucleotides are TGCAGTGCTACCGGGACGACTAGCGTTGATGAGCAGTTCTTC. It yields the protein CSATGTTSVDEQFF.

A few counts support this clonotype. The V and J genes are TRBV18 and TRBJ2-2; D unclear. Between the trimmed V and J ends, which lost 1 base and 7 bases, there was a span of 7 bases. The CDR3 spans 13 residues. Germline-derived CDR1 and CDR2 are KGHSH and LQKENI. CDR3 sequence: CASSPRSYGELFF. DNA for the CDR3: TGTGCCAGCTCACCACGGAGTTACGGGGAGCTGTTTTTT.

The V gene is TRBV29-1, the J gene TRBJ1-5; no definite D call. This CDR3 comprises 14 residues. V was pared by 4 bases and J by 1 base, with 11 bases between. The germline V gene has CDR1 SQVTM and CDR2 ANQGSEA. The CDR3 DNA reads TGCAGCGTTGGTGGAGGAAAAAGCAATCAGCCCCAGCATTTT. Its protein is CSVGGGKSNQPQHF.

The V gene is TRBV6-1, the J gene TRBJ2-1; D tentatively reads TRBD1 or TRBD2 (5 bases each). Trimming cost V 5 bases and J 6 bases, with 20 bases left between them. The CDR3 has 16 residues. Germline assignment: CDR1 MNHNS and CDR2 SASEGT. The CDR3 here is CASSRAERGRGNEQFF. CDR3 bases: TGTGCCAGCAGTAGAGCCGAACGGGGAAGGGGCAATGAGCAGTTCTTC.

This clonotype was detected a few times. One end of the junction varies from germline; a read error may be responsible. V gene TRBV6-5 combines with J gene TRBJ2-7; D ambiguous. Germline V lookup: CDR1 MNHEY, CDR2 SVGAGI. The CDR3 is 9 amino acids. The CDR3 sequence: CASSYSVNF. The CDR3 DNA reads TGTGCCAGCAGTTACTCCGTGAACTTC.

The chain carries TRBV6-1 and TRBJ2-1; perhaps D is TRBD1 or TRBD2 (5 bases each). There are 13 residues in the CDR3. CDR1 and CDR2 (germline): MNHNS, SASEGT. V dropped 8 bases and J dropped 4 bases, with 12 bases sitting between them. CDR3 in DNA: TGTGCCAGCGGGGACGGCTCGTACAATGAGCAGTTCTTC. Its translation is CASGDGSYNEQFF.